This TCR beta chain came from a study of blood T cell repertoires in COVID-19. Study in general: The origin of the acute and convalescent COVID-19 samples was the United States, Italy and Spain. Sources were T cells, B-cell-depleted T cells, or PBMCs; the material itself was cDNA or gDNA.

Repertoires were generated with immunoSEQ multiplex PCR, while TCRdb's copy carries only in-frame clones and drops some. Of 20,000 to 25,000 clones in the sample, around 90% were seen once. The CDR3 loop spans 14 amino acids. In germline, CDR1 is LNHDA, CDR2 SQIVND (reference sequence). The ends were cut back, 5 bases at V and 8 bases at J, with 18 bases in the middle. Sample: peripheral blood. This clonotype was sampled from a human donor in a cohort sampled during active COVID-19. The chain couples TRBV19 to TRBJ1-2; D might be TRBD1 (5 bases). The CDR3 spells CASSSRPGSGGYTF. CDR3 sequence (DNA): TGTGCCAGTAGTTCTCGGCCAGGGTCCGGCGGCTACACCTTC.